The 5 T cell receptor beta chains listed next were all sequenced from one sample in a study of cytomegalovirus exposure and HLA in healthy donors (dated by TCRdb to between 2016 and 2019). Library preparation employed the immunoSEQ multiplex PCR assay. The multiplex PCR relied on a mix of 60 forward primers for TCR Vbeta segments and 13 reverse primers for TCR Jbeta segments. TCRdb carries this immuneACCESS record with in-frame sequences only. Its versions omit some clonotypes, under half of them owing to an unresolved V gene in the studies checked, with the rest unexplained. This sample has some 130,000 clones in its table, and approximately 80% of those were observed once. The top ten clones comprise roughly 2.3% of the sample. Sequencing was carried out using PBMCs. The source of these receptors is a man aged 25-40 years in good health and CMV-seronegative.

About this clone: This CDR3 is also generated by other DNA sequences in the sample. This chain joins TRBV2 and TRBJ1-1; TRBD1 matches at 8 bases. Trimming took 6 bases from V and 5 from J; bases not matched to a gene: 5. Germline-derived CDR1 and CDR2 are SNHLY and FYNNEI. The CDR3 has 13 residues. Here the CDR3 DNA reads TGTGCCAGCAGGTTGGGACAGGAAACTGAAGCTTTCTTT. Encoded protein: CASRLGQETEAFF.

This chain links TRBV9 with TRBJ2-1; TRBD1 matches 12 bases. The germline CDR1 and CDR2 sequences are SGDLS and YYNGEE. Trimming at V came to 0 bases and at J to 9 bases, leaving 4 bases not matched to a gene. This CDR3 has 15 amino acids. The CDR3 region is CASSVAGTGGGEQFF. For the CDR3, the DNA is TGTGCCAGCAGCGTAGCCGGGACAGGGGGCGGTGAGCAGTTCTTC.

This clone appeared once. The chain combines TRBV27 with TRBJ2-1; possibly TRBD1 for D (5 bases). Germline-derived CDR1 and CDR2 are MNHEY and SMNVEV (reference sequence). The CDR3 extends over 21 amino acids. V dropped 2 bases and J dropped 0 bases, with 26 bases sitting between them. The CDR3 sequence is CASSLGALGHLRKGSYNEQFF. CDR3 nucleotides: TGTGCCAGCAGTTTAGGGGCATTAGGTCACCTGCGAAAGGGCTCCTACAATGAGCAGTTCTTC.

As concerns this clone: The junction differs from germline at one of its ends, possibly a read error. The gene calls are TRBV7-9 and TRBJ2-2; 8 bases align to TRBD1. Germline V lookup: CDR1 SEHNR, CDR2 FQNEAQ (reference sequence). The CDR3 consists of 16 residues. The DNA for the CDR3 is TGTTCCAGCAGGCCTCGACAGGGGCAAAACACCGGGGAGCTGTTTTTT. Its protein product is CSSRPRQGQNTGELFF.

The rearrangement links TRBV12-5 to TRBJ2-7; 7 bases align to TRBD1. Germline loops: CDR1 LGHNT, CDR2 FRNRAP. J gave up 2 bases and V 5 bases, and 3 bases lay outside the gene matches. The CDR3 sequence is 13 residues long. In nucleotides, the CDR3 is TGTGCTAGTGGTCGGGGACAGACCTACGAGCAGTACTTC. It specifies CASGRGQTYEQYF.